This T cell receptor beta chain stems from a study of T cell changes during pregnancy in multiple sclerosis. Assay: immunoSEQ multiplex PCR; the TCRdb copy retains only in-frame clones and omits some. The table lists some 44,000 clones, about 87% of them singletons. Germline values: CDR1 LGHNT, CDR2 FRNRAP. The CDR3 covers 16 residues. The ends lost 0 bases at V and 6 bases at J; junction bases unmatched: 7. This receptor was taken from a female donor with multiple sclerosis, enrolled in a pregnancy study. This specimen consisted of CD4+ T cells from peripheral blood mononuclear cells, obtained in the second trimester of pregnancy. This chain uses TRBV12-5 with TRBJ2-1; 8 positions agree with TRBD1. Written as DNA, the CDR3 is TGTGCTAGTGGTTTGGTACTCGGACAGGGCCCCAATGAGCAGTTCTTC. This translates into CASGLVLGQGPNEQFF.